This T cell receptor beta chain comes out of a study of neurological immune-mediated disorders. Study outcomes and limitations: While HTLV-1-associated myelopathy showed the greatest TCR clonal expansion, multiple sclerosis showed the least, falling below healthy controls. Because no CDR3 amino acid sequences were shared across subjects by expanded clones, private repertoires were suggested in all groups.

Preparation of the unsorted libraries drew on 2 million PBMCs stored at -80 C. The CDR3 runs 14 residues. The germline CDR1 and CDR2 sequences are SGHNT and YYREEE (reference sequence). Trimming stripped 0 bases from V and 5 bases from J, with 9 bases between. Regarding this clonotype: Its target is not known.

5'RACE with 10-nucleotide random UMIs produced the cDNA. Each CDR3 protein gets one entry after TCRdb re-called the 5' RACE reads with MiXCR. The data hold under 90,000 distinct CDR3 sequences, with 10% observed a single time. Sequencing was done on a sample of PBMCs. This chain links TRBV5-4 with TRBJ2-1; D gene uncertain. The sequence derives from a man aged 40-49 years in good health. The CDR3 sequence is CASSLALSNNEQFF. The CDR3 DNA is TGTGCCAGCAGCTTGGCTCTATCCAACAATGAGCAGTTCTTC.